Described below is a single TCR beta chain sequence and its context. No antigen is known for it. The record originates from a study of cytotoxic CD8 clonotypes in ibrutinib-treated CLL. The CDR3 has 14 amino acids. Germline CDR1 SQVTM, CDR2 ANQGSEA. J lost 5 bases, V lost 5 bases, and 7 bases had no gene match. Findings and caveats of the study: Increased clonality at ibrutinib response gave way to a return toward baseline at progression. Private clonotypes, not public ones, expanded at ibrutinib response.

Deep sequencing aimed at 1 in 200,000 to 1 in 1 million T cells' resolution. Here immunoSEQ multiplex PCR was the method, and the copy in TCRdb shows in-frame clones only, minus some. Of fewer than 400,000 clones listed, under 70% are singletons. This rearrangement joins TRBV29-1 to TRBJ2-1; 9 bases match TRBD2. The origin of this receptor is a human donor with chronic lymphocytic leukemia. The sample here was PBMCs, taken after 36 months of ibrutinib treatment. The chain's CDR3 is CSVQLAGVHNEQFF. CDR3 bases: TGCAGCGTTCAGTTAGCGGGAGTTCACAATGAGCAGTTCTTC.